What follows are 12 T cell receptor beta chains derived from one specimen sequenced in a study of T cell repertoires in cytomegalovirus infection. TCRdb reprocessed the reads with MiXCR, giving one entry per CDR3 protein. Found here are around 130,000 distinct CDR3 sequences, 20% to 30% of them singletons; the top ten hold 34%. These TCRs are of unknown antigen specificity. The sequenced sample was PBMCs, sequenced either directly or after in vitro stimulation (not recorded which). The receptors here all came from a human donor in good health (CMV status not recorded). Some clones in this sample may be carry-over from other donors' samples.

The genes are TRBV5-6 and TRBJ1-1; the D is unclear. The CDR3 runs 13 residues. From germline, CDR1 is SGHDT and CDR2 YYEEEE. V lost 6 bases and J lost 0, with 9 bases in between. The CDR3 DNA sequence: TGTGCCAGCACATGGGGTCTGAACACTGAAGCTTTCTTT. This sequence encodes CASTWGLNTEAFF.

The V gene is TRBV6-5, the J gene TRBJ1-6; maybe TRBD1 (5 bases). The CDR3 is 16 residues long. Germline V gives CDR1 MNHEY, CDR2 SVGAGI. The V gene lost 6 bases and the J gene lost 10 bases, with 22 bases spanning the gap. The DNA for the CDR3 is TGTGCCAGCAGCCGCCCAAGGGGTCGCAGGCGGTCACCCCTCCACTTT. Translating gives CASSRPRGRRRSPLHF.

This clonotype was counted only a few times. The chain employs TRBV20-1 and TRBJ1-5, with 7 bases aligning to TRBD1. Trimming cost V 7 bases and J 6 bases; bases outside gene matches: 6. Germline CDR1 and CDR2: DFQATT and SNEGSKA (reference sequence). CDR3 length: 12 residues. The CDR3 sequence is CSVGGHPQPQHF. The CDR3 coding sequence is TGCAGTGTAGGGGGCCATCCTCAGCCCCAGCATTTT.

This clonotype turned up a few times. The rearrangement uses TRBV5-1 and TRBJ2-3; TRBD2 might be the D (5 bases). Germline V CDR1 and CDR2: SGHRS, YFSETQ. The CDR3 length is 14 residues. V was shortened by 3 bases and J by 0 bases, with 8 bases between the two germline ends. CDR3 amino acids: CASSWQRSTDTQYF. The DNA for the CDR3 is TGCGCCAGCAGCTGGCAGCGGAGCACAGATACGCAGTATTTT.

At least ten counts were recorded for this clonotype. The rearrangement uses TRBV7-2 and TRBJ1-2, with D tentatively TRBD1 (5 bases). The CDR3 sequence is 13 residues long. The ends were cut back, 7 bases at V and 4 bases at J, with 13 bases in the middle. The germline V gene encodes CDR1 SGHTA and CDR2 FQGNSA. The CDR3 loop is CASNLQGPYGYTF. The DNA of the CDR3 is TGTGCCAGCAACCTGCAGGGCCCCTATGGCTACACCTTC.

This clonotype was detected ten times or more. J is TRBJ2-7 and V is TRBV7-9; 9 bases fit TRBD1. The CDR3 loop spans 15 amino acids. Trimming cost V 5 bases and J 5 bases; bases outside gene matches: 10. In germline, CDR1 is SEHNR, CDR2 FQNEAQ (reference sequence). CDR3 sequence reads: CASSLGQGGSDEQYF. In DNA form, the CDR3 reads TGTGCCAGCAGCCTGGGACAGGGAGGTTCCGACGAGCAGTACTTC.

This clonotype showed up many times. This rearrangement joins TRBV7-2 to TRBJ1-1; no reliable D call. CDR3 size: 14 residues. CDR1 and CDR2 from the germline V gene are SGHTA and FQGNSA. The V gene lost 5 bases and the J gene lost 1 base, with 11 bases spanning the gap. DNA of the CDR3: TGTGCCAGCAGCCCGACCCGGGGGAACACTGAAGCTTTCTTT. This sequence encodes CASSPTRGNTEAFF.

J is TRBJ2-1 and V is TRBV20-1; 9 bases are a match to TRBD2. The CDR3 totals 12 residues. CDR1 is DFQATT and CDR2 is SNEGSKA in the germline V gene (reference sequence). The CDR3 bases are TGCAGCTTAGCGGGAGTGGGCAATGAGCAGTTCTTC. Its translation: CSLAGVGNEQFF.

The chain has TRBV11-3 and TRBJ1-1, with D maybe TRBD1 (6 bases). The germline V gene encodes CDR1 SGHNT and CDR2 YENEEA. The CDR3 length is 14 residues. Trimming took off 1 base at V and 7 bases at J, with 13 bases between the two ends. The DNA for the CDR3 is TGTGCCAGCAGCTTAGTTAACAGGGACGGTGAAGCTTTCTTT. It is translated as CASSLVNRDGEAFF.

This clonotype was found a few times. CDR3 residues: CASSSDSSNQPQHF. CDR3 nucleotides: TGTGCCAGCAGTTCCGACAGTAGCAATCAGCCCCAGCATTTT. The genes are TRBV12-3 or TRBV12-4 and TRBJ1-5; maybe TRBD1 (5 bases). The CDR3 extends over 14 amino acids. V was shortened by 4 bases and J by 0 bases, with 7 bases between the two germline ends.

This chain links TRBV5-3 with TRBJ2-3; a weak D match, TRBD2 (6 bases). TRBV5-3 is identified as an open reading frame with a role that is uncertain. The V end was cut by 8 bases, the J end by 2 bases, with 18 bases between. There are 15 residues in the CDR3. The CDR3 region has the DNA TGTGCCAGCAGCCTATTAGCGGCCCTCACAGATACGCAGTATTTT. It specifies CASSLLAALTDTQYF.

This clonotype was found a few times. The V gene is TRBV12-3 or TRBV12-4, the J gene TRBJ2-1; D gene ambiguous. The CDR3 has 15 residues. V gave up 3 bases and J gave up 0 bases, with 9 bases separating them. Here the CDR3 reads CASSFNKYSYNEQFF. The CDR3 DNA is TGTGCCAGCAGTTTCAACAAATACTCCTACAATGAGCAGTTCTTC.